This TCR beta chain was captured in a study of early T cells in non-severe SARS-CoV-2 infection. Whole-study context: It was bulk RNA from unsorted whole blood that was sequenced, and the chains were unpaired. Overall study results and limits: Lookups in VDJdb leaned toward anti-spike CD8 responses and missed private and CD4 specificities.

This CDR3 spans 14 amino acids. Trimming removed 8 bases from V and 7 bases from J, with 20 bases in between. Unique molecular identifiers tagged individual cDNA molecules. TCRdb recomputed calls from the 5' RACE reads with MiXCR, one row per CDR3 protein. This table holds 35,000 to 50,000 distinct CDR3 sequences, around a quarter found once. In regard to this clonotype: Its antigen remains unidentified.

The chain joins TRBV12-3 or TRBV12-4 to TRBJ1-2; D is ambiguous. The sample in question was whole blood, obtained at baseline. The receptor was isolated from an adult who was a healthcare worker with PCR-confirmed SARS-CoV-2 infection or an uninfected control (not recorded which). CDR3 loop: CASVESEMGSGYTF. The CDR3 coding sequence is TGTGCCAGCGTAGAATCCGAGATGGGCTCTGGCTACACCTTC.